A selection of T cell receptor beta chains follows, all from one sample in a study of blood T cell repertoires in COVID-19. Sequenced by immunoSEQ multiplex PCR; TCRdb stores in-frame clones only, minus some. This sample has just under 350,000 clones, with around four fifths found just once. The sequenced sample was peripheral blood. These receptors were obtained from a man aged 30 to 45 with active or convalescent COVID-19. Both conserved end residues are part of each CDR3. The D gene is left open where the match is weak.

V gene,J gene,D gene,CDR3 protein
TRBV4-2,TRBJ2-6,TRBD2,CASSQDPTSGVGSGANVLTF
TRBV29-1,TRBJ2-7,-,CSVEPEAYEQYF
TRBV5-5,TRBJ2-5,-,CASILAETQYF
TRBV29-1,TRBJ2-7,TRBD1,CSVRANRGTYEQYF
TRBV7-2,TRBJ2-1,TRBD2,CASSASNRDYPFF
TRBV2,TRBJ2-3,TRBD2,CASSRLASSTDTQYF
TRBV5-1,TRBJ1-6,-,CASSLVEYGQRNSPLHF
TRBV3-1/TRBV3-2,TRBJ2-7,-,CASSQVRDRGSYEQYF
TRBV6-5,TRBJ1-5,-,CASSLKTGDQPQHF
TRBV7-9,TRBJ1-4,-,CASSLAMGGEKLFF
TRBV30,TRBJ2-3,TRBD1,CAWDITGANTQYF
TRBV3-1/TRBV3-2,TRBJ2-7,-,CASSQSGYEQYF
TRBV11-2,TRBJ2-3,-,CASTPGRGRWDTQYF
TRBV11-3,TRBJ2-7,-,CASSLGGQSSYEQYF
TRBV5-1,TRBJ2-1,-,CASSLGTYNEQFF
TRBV28,TRBJ1-1,-,CASSSPVMGREGTEAFF
TRBV6-2/TRBV6-3,TRBJ2-3,-,CASSYSTRAPDTQYF
TRBV24-1,TRBJ2-1,TRBD2,CATSDPGTSSMGQFF
TRBV5-4,TRBJ2-3,-,CASRTGPDPSTDTQYF
TRBV12-3/TRBV12-4,TRBJ2-5,-,CASRLRSSGQYF
TRBV19,TRBJ1-5,-,CASSMGSGGNQPQHF
TRBV30,TRBJ1-5,-,CAWSIRDQPQHF
TRBV11-2,TRBJ1-1,-,CASSLAGFTEAFF
TRBV5-1,TRBJ2-2,TRBD2,CASSLTLAGLNTGELFF
TRBV11-2,TRBJ2-6,TRBD2,CASSFFGRGGPNVLTF
TRBV4-1,TRBJ2-1,-,CASSPLPAGYNEQFF
TRBV6-6,TRBJ1-1,-,CASSYSRNTEAFF
TRBV6-2/TRBV6-3,TRBJ1-2,-,CASSTGQTGYTF
TRBV7-8,TRBJ2-7,-,CASSLVSADSSILEYF
TRBV29-1,TRBJ2-3,TRBD1,CSVEGSTGATDTQYF
TRBV5-1,TRBJ2-5,TRBD1,CASSEPTGTGETQYF
TRBV11-1,TRBJ2-5,-,CASSISGSRGETQYF
TRBV5-1,TRBJ2-7,-,CASSFYGDEQYF
TRBV7-9,TRBJ1-2,-,CASSLAGGDYGYTF
TRBV7-3,TRBJ1-2,-,CASSFGPSYGYTF
TRBV28,TRBJ2-7,TRBD2,CASSLSGGGAYEQYF
TRBV6-1,TRBJ1-2,-,CASSEARRDGYTF
TRBV2,TRBJ1-2,-,CASSPRYDGYTF
TRBV27,TRBJ1-6,-,CASSLLDSPLHF
TRBV5-1,TRBJ1-4,TRBD1,CASSPWDRGNEKLFF
TRBV20-1,TRBJ1-5,TRBD1,CSASYGQVNQPQHF
TRBV7-3,TRBJ2-4,-,CASSPGIVQYF
TRBV30,TRBJ1-3,TRBD1,CAWSVTGGYGNTIYF
TRBV9,TRBJ2-1,TRBD2,CASSVVAGSTNEQFF
TRBV24-1,TRBJ1-1,-,CATSDGTEAFF
TRBV30,TRBJ1-1,-,CAWSVSSAEAFF
TRBV12-5,TRBJ1-1,-,CASGLTVLDTEAFF